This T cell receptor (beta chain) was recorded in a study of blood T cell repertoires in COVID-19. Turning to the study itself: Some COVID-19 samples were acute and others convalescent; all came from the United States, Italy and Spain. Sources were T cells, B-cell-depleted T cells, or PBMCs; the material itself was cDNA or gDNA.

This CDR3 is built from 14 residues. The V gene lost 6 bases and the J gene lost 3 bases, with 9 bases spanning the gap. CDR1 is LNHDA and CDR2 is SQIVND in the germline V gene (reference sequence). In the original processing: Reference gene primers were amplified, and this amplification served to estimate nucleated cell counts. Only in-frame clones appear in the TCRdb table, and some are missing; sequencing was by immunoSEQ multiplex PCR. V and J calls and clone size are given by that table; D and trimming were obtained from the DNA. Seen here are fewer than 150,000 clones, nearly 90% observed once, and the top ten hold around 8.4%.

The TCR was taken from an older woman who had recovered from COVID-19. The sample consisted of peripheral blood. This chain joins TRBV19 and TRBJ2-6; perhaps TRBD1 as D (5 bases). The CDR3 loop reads CASRLGVGANVLTF. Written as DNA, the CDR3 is TGTGCCAGTAGGCTAGGGGTTGGGGCCAACGTCCTGACTTTC.